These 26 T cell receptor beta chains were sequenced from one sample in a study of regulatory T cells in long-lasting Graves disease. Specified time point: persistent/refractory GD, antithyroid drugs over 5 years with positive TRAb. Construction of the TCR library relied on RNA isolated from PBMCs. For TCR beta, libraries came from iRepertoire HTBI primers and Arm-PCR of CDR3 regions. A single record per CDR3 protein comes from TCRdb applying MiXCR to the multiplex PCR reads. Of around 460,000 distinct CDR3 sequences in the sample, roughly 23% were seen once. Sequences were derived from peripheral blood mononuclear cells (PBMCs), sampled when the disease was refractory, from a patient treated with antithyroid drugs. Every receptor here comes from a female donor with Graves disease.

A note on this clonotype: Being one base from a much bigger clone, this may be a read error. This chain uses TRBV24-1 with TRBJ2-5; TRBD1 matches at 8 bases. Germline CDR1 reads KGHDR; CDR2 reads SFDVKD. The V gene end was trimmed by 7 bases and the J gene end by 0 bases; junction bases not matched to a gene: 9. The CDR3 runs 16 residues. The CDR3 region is CATSGQGTRYQETQYF. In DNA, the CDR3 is TGTGCCACCAGCGGACAGGGCACTCGGTACCAAGAGACCCAGTACTTC.

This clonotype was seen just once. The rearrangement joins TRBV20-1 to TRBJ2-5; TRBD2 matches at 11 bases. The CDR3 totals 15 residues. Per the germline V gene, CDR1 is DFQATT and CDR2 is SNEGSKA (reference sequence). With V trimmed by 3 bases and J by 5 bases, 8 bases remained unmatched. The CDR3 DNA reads TGCAGTGCTAGGGTGACTAGCGGGGAAGGGGAGACCCAGTACTTC. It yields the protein CSARVTSGEGETQYF.

DNA of the CDR3: TGCAGTGCTTATTCCGGGGCGTTCAATCAGCCCCAGCATTTT. Encoded protein: CSAYSGAFNQPQHF. The chain has TRBV20-1 and TRBJ1-5, with D perhaps matching TRBD1 (5 bases). V was cut by 5 bases and J by 3 bases, with 14 bases left in between. CDR1 is DFQATT and CDR2 is SNEGSKA in the germline V gene (reference sequence). The CDR3 totals 14 residues.

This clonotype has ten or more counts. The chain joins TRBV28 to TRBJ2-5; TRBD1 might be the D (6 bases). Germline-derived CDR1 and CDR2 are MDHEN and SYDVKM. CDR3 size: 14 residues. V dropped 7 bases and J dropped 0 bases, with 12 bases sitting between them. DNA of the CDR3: TGTGCCAGCATTTATGACAGGTACCAAGAGACCCAGTACTTC. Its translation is CASIYDRYQETQYF.

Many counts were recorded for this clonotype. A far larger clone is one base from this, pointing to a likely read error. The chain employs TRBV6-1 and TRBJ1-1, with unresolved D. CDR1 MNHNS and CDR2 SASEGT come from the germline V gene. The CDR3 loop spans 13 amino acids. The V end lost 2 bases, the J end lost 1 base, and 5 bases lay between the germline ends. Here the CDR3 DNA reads TGTGCCAGCAGTGAAACGGGGAACACTGAAGCTTTCTTT. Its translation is CASSETGNTEAFF.

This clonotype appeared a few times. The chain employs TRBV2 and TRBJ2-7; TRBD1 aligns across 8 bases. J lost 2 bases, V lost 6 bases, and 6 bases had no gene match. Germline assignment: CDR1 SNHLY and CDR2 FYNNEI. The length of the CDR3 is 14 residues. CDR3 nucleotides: TGTGCCAGCAGGAGTTCGACAGGGGCCTACGAGCAGTACTTC. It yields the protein CASRSSTGAYEQYF.

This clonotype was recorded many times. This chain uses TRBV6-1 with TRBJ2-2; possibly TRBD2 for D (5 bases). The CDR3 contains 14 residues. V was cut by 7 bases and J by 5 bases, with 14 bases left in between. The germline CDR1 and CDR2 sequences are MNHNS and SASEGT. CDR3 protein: CASTGRGWTGELFF. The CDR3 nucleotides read TGTGCCAGCACCGGACGGGGTTGGACCGGGGAGCTGTTTTTT.

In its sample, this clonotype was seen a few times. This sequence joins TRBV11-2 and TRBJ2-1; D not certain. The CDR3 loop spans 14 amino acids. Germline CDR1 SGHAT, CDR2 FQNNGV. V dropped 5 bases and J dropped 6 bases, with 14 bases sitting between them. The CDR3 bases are TGTGCCAGCAGCCAAGATCAGAACAGCAATGAGCAGTTCTTC. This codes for CASSQDQNSNEQFF.

The CDR3 DNA sequence: TGCGCCAGCCGATTAGGGACTAGCGGGGTCTACGAGCAGTACTTC. Protein sequence: CASRLGTSGVYEQYF. J is TRBJ2-7 and V is TRBV4-1, with TRBD2 matching 13 bases. J gave up 3 bases and V 8 bases, and 7 bases lay outside the gene matches. Germline CDR1 and CDR2: MGHRA and YSYEKL. The CDR3 runs to 15 residues.

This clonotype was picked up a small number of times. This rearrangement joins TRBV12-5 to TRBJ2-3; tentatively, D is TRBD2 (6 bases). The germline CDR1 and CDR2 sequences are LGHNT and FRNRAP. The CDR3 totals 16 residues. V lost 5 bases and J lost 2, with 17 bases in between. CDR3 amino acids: CASGEWDGTYTDTQYF. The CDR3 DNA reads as TGTGCTAGTGGTGAATGGGACGGGACTTACACAGATACGCAGTATTTT.

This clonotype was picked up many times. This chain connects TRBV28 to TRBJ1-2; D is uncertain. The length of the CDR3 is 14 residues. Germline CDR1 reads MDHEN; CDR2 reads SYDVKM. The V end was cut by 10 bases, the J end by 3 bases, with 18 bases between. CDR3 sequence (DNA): TGTGCCACCACATCAGCCGCCCTGGACTATGGCTACACCTTC. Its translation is CATTSAALDYGYTF.

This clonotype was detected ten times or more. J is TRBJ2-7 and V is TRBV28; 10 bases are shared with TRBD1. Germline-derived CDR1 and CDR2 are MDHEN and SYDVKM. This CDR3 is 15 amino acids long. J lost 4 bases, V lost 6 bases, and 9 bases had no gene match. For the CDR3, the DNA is TGTGCCAGCAGCCCCGGGACAGGGGTTGTTTACGAGCAGTACTTC. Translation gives CASSPGTGVVYEQYF.

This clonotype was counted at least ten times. CDR3 sequence reads: CSVEGFNYGYTF. The CDR3 nucleotides are TGCAGCGTTGAGGGGTTCAACTATGGCTACACCTTC. The genes are TRBV29-1 and TRBJ1-2; D is uncertain. The CDR3 consists of 12 residues. Trimming removed 3 bases at V and 2 bases at J, with 7 bases between. Germline V gives CDR1 SQVTM, CDR2 ANQGSEA.

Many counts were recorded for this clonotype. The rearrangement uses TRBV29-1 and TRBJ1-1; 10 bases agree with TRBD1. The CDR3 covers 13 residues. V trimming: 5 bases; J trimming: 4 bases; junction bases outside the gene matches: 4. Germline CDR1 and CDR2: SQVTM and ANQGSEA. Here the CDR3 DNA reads TGCAGCGTTCAAAGGGACAGGGGCACTGAAGCTTTCTTT. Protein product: CSVQRDRGTEAFF.

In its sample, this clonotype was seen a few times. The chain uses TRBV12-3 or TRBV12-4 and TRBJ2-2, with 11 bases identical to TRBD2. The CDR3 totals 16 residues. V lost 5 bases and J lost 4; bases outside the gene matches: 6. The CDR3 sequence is CASSGRLAGPTGELFF. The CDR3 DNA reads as TGTGCCAGCAGTGGGAGACTAGCGGGGCCCACCGGGGAGCTGTTTTTT.

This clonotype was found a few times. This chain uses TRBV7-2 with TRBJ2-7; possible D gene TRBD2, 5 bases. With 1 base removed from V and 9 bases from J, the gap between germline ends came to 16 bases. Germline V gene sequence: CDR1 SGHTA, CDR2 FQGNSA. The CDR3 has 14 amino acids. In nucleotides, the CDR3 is TGTGCCAGCAGCTTAGTTTCGGCGGGCATAGGGCAGTACTTC. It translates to CASSLVSAGIGQYF. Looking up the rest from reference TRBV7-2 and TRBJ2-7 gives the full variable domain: GAGVSQSPSNKVTEKGKDVELRCDPISGHTALYWYRQSLGQGLEFLIYFQGNSAPDKSGLPSDRFSAERTGGSVSTLTIQRTQQEDSAVYLCASSLVSAGIGQYFGPGTRLTVT.

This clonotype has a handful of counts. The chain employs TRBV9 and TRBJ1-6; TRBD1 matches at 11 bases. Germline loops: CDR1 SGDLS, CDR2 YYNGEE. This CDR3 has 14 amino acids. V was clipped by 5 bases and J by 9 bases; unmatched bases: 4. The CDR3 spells CASRGGQGGSPLHF. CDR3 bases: TGTGCCAGCAGGGGGGGACAGGGGGGTTCACCCCTCCACTTT.

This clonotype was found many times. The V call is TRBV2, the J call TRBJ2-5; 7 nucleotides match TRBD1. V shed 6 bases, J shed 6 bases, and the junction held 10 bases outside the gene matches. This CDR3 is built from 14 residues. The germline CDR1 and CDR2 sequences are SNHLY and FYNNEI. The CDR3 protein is CASRPFDREQTQYF. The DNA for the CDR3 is TGTGCCAGCAGACCTTTCGACAGGGAACAGACCCAGTACTTC.

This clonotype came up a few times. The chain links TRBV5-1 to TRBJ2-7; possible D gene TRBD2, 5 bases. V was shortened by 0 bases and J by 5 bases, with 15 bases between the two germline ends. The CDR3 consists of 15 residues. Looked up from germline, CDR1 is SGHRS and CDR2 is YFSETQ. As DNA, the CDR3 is TGCGCCAGCAGCTTGGGTCGGGGTGGGTTGGACGAGCAGTACTTC. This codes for CASSLGRGGLDEQYF.

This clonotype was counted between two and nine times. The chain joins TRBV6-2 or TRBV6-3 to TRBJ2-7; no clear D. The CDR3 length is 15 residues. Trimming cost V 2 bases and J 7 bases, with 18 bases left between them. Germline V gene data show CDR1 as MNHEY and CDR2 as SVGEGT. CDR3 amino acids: CASSYANRIGKEQYF. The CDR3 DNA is TGTGCCAGCAGTTACGCAAATCGGATTGGGAAAGAGCAGTACTTC.

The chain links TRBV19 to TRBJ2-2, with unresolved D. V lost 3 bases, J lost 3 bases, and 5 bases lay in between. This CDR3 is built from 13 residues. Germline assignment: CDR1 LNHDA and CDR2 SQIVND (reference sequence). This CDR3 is CASSIPYTGELFF. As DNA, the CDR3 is TGTGCCAGTAGTATCCCCTACACCGGGGAGCTGTTTTTT.

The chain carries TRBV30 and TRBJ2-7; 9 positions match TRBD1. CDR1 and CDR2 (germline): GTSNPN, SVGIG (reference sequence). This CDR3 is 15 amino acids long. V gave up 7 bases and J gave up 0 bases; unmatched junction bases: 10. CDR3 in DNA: TGTGCCTCCCTTATTCGGGACAGGGCCTCCTACGAGCAGTACTTC. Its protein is CASLIRDRASYEQYF.

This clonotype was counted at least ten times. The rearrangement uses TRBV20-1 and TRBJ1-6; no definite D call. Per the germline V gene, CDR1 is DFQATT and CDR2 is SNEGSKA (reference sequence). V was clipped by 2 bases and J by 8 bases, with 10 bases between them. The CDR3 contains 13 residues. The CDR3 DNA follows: TGCAGTGCTAGAAGTCGAACAGATTCACCCCTCCACTTT. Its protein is CSARSRTDSPLHF.

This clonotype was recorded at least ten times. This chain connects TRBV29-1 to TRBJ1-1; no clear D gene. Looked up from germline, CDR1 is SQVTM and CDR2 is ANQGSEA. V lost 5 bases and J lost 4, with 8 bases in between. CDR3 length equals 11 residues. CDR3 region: CSVLPSTEAFF. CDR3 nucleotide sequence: TGCAGCGTTCTCCCCAGCACTGAAGCTTTCTTT.

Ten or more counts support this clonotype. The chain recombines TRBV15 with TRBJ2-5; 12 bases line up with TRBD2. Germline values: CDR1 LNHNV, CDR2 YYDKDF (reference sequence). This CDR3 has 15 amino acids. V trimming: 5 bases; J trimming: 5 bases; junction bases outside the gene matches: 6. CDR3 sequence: CATSRPSGGGETQYF. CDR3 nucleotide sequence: TGTGCCACCAGCCGACCTAGCGGGGGGGGGGAGACCCAGTACTTC. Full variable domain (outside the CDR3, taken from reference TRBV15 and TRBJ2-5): DAMVIQNPRYQVTQFGKPVTLSCSQTLNHNVMYWYQQKSSQAPKLLFHYYDKDFNNEADTPDNFQSRRPNTSFCFLDIRSPGLGDTAMYLCATSRPSGGGETQYFGPGTRLLVL.

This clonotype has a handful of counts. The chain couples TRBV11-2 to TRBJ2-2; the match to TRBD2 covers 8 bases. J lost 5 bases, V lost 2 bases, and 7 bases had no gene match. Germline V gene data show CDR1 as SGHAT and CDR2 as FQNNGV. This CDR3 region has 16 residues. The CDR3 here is CASSLFSGSNTGELFF. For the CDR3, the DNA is TGTGCCAGCAGCTTATTCAGCGGGAGTAATACCGGGGAGCTGTTTTTT.